This TCR beta chain was documented in a study of control samples from healthy donors and cancer patients (dated by TCRdb to 2020 to 2022). The library was prepared using the immunoSEQ multiplex PCR assay. The clones in this table, taken by TCRdb from immuneACCESS, are in-frame only. Not every clone is retained; where verified, under half of the shortfall comes from an unresolved V gene, and the cause of the rest is unknown. The sample table contains under 200,000 clones; only one count was recorded for about 90% of them. Clones ranked in the top ten supply nearly 5% of the sample. This clone was counted only a few times. The clone's antigen remains unknown. Base qualities are not at hand, and no much larger clone is one base apart. Sequencing was performed on blood. This TCR derives from a woman aged 25 to 39 in good health.

The DNA reads TGCGCCAGCCAACCCGGGACATCGGATGAGCAGTTCTTC. Translated, this is CASQPGTSDEQFF. The chain employs TRBV5-1 and TRBJ2-1; the D gene is possibly TRBD1, with 6 bases matching. V sheds 7 bases and J sheds 8 bases, leaving 16 bases between their ends. Measured from the cysteine to the phenylalanine, the CDR3 is 13 residues long. Of all the DNA, just the CDR3 is kept, 39 bases in frame from base 1. From the germline V gene, CDR1 is SGHRS and CDR2 is YFSETQ.